This entry describes one T cell receptor (beta chain). The study recruited people aged about 18 to 89 years across about two dozen US areas. Cohorts were based on clinical histories the participants reported. This entry belongs to a study of blood T cell repertoires in COVID-19. CDR1 and CDR2 from the germline V gene are SGHRS and YFSETQ. The ends lost 3 bases at V and 3 bases at J; junction bases unmatched: 5. The CDR3 has 17 amino acids. Clones were sequenced by immunoSEQ multiplex PCR, and TCRdb holds only the in-frame ones, with some missing. The profile shows 130,000 to 150,000 clones, about nine tenths of them singletons.

Sequencing input: PBMCs or T cells enriched from blood (not recorded which). The chain has TRBV5-1 and TRBJ2-4, with 14 bases aligning to TRBD2. The TCR originated in a woman aged 40 to 55 who had been exposed to COVID-19. The CDR3 bases are TGCGCCAGCAGCTCTAGACTAGCGGGAGGGGACAAAAACATTCAGTACTTC. It translates to CASSSRLAGGDKNIQYF.